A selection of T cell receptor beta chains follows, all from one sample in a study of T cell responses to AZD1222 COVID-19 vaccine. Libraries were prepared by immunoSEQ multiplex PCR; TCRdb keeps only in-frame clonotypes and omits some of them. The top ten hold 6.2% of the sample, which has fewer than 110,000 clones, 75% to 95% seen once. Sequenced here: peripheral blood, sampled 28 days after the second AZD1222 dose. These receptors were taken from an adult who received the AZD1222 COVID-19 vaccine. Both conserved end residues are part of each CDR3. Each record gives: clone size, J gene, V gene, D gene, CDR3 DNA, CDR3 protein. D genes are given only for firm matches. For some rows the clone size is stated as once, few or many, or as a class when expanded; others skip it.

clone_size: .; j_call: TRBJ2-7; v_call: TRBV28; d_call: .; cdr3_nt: TGTGCCACGAGGGTCACGACCTACGAGCAGTACTTC; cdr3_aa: CATRVTTYEQYF
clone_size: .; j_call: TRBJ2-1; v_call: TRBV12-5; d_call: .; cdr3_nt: TGTGCTAGTGCCTTCGGGGTTGGGTCCTACAATGAGCAGTTCTTC; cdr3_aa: CASAFGVGSYNEQFF
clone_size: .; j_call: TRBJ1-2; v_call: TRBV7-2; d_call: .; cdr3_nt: TGTGCCAGCAGCCCCGCTGCAGCCTATGGCTACACCTTC; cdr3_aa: CASSPAAAYGYTF
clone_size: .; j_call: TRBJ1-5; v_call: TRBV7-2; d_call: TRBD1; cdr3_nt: TGTGCCAGCAGCACGAGACAGGGTGGTAGCAATCAGCCCCAGCATTTT; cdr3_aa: CASSTRQGGSNQPQHF
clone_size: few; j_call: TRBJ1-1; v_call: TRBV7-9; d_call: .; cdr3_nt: TGTGCCAGCAGCCCTAGGAGGGGGGACACTGAAGCTTTCTTT; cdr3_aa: CASSPRRGDTEAFF
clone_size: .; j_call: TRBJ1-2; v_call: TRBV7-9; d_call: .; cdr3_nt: TGTGCCAGCAGCTTGGTGACAGCTAACTATGGCTACACCTTC; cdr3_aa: CASSLVTANYGYTF
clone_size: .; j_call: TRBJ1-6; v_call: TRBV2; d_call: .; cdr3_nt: TGTGCCAGCAGTTTGGGGAATAATTCACCCCTCCACTTT; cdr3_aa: CASSLGNNSPLHF
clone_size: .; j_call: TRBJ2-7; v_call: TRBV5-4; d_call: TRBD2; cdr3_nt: TGTGCCAGCAGCTTCGGGGGGGCTCCCTACGAGCAGTACTTC; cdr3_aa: CASSFGGAPYEQYF
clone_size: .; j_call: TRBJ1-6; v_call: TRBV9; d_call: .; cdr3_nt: TGTGCCAGCAGCGTAGAGGGCAGGGATAATTCACCCCTCCACTTT; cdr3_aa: CASSVEGRDNSPLHF
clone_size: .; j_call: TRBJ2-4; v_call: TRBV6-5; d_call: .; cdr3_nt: TGTGCCAGCAAAACCGAGGCTATGGGGGACATTCAGTACTTC; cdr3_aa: CASKTEAMGDIQYF
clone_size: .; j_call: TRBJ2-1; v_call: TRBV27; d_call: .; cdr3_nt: TGTGCCAGCAGTTTAGGAGGGCCGGCCTACAATGAGCAGTTCTTC; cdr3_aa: CASSLGGPAYNEQFF
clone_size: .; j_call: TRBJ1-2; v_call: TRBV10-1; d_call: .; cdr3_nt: TGCGCCAGCAGTGATAGACAGGACTATGGCTACACCTTC; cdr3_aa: CASSDRQDYGYTF
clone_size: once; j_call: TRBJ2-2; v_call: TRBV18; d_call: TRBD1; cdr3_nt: TGTGCCAGCTCACCCCCTGGACAGGGGGGCATCACCGGGGAGCTGTTTTTT; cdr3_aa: CASSPPGQGGITGELFF
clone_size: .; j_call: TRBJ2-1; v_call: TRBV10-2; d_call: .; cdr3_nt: TGCGCCAGCAGTGAGGTCGGACCGAACAATGAGCAGTTCTTC; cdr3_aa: CASSEVGPNNEQFF
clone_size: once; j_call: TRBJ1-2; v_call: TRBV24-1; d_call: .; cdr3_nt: TGTGCCACCAGTGACCCAGGGAATGGCTACACCTTC; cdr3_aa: CATSDPGNGYTF
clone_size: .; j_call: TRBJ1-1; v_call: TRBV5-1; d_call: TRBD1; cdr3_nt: TGCGCCAGCAGCCCCCCCGGGACAGGGCAAACTGAAGCTTTCTTT; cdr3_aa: CASSPPGTGQTEAFF
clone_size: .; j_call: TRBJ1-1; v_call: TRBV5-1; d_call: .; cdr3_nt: TGCGCCAGCAGCTTTGACAGGCGAACCCACACTGAAGCTTTCTTT; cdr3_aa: CASSFDRRTHTEAFF
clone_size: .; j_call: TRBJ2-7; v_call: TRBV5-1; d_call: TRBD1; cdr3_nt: TGCGCCAGCAGCTTAAGACAGGGGACAAGGGGCACCTACGAGCAGTACTTC; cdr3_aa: CASSLRQGTRGTYEQYF
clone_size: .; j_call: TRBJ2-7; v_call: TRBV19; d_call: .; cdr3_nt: TGTGCCAGTAGTATAGTAGACAGCTACGAGCAGTACTTC; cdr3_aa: CASSIVDSYEQYF
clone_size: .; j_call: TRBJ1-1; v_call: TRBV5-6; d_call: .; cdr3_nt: TGTGCCAGCAGCCAGGGAACTGAAGCTTTCTTT; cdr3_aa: CASSQGTEAFF
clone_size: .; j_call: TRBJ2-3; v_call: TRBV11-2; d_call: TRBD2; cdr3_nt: TGTGCCAGCAGCTCAGAGGGGCCAGCGGGGGCTTTGGTGGGCACAGATACGCAGTATTTT; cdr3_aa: CASSSEGPAGALVGTDTQYF
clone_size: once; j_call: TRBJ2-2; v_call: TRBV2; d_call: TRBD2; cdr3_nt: TGTGCCAGCAGTGAGCCTAGCGGGAGGACAACCGGGGAGCTGTTTTTT; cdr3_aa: CASSEPSGRTTGELFF
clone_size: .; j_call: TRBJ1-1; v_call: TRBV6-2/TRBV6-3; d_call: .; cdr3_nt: TGTGCCAGCAGCCTGTCCAAGCTCATGAACACTGAAGCTTTCTTT; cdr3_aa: CASSLSKLMNTEAFF
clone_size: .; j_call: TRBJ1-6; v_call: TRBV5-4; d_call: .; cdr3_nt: TGTGCCAGCAGCTTGGACGGTGGTCACGAGAATTCACCCCTCCACTTT; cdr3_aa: CASSLDGGHENSPLHF
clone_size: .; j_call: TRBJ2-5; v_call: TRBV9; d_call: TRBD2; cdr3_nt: TGTGCCAGCAGCGCCGGGACTAGCGGGAGAGAGACCCAGTACTTC; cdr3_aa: CASSAGTSGRETQYF
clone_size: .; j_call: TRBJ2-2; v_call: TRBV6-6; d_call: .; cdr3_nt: TGTGCCAGCACTGAACAGGTTTGGACCGGGGAGCTGTTTTTT; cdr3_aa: CASTEQVWTGELFF
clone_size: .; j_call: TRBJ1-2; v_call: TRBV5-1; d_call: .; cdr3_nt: TGCGCCAGCAGCTTTGGAGGGACCCTTAACTATGGCTACACCTTC; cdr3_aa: CASSFGGTLNYGYTF
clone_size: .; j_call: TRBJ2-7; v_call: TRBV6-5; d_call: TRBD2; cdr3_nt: TGTGCCAGCAGTTACTCGACTAGCGGGGTCTACGAGCAGTACTTC; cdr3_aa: CASSYSTSGVYEQYF
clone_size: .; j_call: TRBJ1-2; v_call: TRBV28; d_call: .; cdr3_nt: TGTGCCAGCTGTTCCGGGACTTTAACATATGGCTACACCTTC; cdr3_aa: CASCSGTLTYGYTF
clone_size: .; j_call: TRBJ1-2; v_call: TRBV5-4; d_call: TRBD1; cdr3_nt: TGTGCCAGCAGCTTGGGTGAGGGGACAGGGACGAGTAGGGCCTTC; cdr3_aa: CASSLGEGTGTSRAF
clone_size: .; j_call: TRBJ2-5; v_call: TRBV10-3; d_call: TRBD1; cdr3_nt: TGTGCCATCAGTGAGGACAGGGGCGATCAAGAGACCCAGTACTTC; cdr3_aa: CAISEDRGDQETQYF
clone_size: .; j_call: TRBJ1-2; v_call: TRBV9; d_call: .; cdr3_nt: TGTGCCAGCAGCCAGCTCGGCGAGGCTCGACGTGGCTACACCTTC; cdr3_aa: CASSQLGEARRGYTF
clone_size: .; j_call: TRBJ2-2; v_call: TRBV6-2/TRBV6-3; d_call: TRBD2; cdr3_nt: TGTGCCAGCAGTTACGAGGCGGGAGGGAGGAACGGGGAGCTGTTTTTT; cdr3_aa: CASSYEAGGRNGELFF
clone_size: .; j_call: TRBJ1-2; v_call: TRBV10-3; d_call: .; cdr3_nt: TGTGCCATCAGTGAGTCCCCCTCGACAGCTAACTATGGCTACACCTTC; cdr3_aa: CAISESPSTANYGYTF
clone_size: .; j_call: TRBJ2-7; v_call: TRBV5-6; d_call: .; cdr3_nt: TGTGCCAGCAGCTTGACAGGTACCTCCTACGAGCAGTACTTC; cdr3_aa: CASSLTGTSYEQYF
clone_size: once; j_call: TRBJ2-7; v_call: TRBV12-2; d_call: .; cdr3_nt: TGTGCAAGTCGCCCATCTGGGGACTCCGACCCTCCTTACGAGCAGTACTTC; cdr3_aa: CASRPSGDSDPPYEQYF
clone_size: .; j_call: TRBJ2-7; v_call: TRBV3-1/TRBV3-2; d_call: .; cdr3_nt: TGTGCCAGCAGCCAAGATCCTAGCGCTCGCTACGAGCAGTACTTC; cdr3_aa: CASSQDPSARYEQYF
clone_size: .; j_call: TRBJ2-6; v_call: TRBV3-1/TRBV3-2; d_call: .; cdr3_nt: TGTGCCAGCAGCCAACCTCCCGGGGCTGCCGGGGGGGCCAACGTCCTGACTTTC; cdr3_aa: CASSQPPGAAGGANVLTF
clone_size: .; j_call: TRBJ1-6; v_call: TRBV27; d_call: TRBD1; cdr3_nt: TGTGCCAGCAGGCTTGGCGACAGGGTGGGTTCACCCCTCCACTTT; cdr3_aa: CASRLGDRVGSPLHF
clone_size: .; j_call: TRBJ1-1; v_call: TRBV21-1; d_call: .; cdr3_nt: TGTGCCAGCAGCCCACTATTGAGGTTCCGACCCGATGCAATGAACACTGAAGCTTTCTTT; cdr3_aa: CASSPLLRFRPDAMNTEAFF
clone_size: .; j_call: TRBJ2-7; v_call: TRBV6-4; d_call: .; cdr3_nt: TGTGCCAGCACGCGGGGCTACGAGCAGTACTTC; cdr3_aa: CASTRGYEQYF
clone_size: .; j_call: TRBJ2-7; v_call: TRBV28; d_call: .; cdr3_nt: TGTGCCAGCAGTTTCTCCCACGAGCAGTACTTC; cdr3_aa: CASSFSHEQYF
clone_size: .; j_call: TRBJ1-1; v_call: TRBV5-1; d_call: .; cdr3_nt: TGCGCCAGCAGCTCTCTCGGAGGGAAAGCTTTCTTT; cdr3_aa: CASSSLGGKAFF
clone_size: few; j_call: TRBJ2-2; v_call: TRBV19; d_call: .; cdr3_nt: TGTGCCAGTAGTATGCGCTCGAACACCGGGGAGCTGTTTTTT; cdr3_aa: CASSMRSNTGELFF
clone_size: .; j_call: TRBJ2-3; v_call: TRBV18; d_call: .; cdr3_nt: TGTGCCAGCTCACCAACAGTGTCCACAGATACGCAGTATTTT; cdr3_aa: CASSPTVSTDTQYF